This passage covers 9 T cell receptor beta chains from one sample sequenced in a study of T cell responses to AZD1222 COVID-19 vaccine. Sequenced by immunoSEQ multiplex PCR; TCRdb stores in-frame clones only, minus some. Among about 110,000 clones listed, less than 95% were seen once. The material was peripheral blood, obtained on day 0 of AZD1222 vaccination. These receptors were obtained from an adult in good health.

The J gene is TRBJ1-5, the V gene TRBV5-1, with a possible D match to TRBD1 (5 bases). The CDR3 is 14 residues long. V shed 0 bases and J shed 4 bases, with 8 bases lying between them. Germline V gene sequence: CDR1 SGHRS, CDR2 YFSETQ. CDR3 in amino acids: CASSLDGANQPQHF. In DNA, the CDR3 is TGCGCCAGCAGCTTGGATGGGGCAAATCAGCCCCAGCATTTT.

The CDR3 DNA follows: TGCGCCAGCAGCTCACTGCGGACCGGGGAGCTGTTTTTT. Its protein is CASSSLRTGELFF. This chain uses TRBV4-1 with TRBJ2-2, with no clear D. The V end lost 5 bases, the J end lost 5 bases, and 9 bases lay between the germline ends. Germline assignment: CDR1 MGHRA and CDR2 YSYEKL. The CDR3 consists of 13 residues.

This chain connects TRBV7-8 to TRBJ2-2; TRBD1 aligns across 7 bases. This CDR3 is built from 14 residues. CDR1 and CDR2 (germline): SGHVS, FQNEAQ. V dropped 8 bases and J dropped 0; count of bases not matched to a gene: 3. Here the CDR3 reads CASSQGANTGELFF. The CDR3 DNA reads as TGTGCCAGCTCGCAGGGGGCGAACACCGGGGAGCTGTTTTTT. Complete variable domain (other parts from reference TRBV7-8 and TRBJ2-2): GAGVSQSPRYKVAKRGQDVALRCDPISGHVSLFWYQQALGQGPEFLTYFQNEAQLDKSGLPSDRFFAERPEGSVSTLKIQRTQQEDSAVYLCASSQGANTGELFFGEGSRLTVL.

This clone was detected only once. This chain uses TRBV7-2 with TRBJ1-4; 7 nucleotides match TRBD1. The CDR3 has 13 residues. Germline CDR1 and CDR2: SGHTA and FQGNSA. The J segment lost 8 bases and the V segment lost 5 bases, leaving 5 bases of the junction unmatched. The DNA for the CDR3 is TGTGCCAGCAGCGGAATGGGACAGGAAAAACTGTTTTTT. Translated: CASSGMGQEKLFF.

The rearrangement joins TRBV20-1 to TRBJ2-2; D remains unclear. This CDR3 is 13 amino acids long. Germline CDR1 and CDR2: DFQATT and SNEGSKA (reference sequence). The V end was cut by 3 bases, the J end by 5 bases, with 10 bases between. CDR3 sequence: CSASVTRTGELFF. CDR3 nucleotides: TGCAGTGCTAGTGTGACAAGGACCGGGGAGCTGTTTTTT.

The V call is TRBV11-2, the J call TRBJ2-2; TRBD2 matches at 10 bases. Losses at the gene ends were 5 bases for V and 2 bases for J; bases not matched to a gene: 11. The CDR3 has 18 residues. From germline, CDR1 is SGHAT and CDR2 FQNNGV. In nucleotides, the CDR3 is TGTGCCAGCAGCCCTAGACCTAGCGGGGGAGGTAACACCGGGGAGCTGTTTTTT. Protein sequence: CASSPRPSGGGNTGELFF.

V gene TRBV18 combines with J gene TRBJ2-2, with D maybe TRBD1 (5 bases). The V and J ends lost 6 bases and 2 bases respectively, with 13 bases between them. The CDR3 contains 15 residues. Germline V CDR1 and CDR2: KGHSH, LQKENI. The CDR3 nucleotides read TGTGCCAGCTCTCCCAGGGCAAGCAACACCGGGGAGCTGTTTTTT. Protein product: CASSPRASNTGELFF.

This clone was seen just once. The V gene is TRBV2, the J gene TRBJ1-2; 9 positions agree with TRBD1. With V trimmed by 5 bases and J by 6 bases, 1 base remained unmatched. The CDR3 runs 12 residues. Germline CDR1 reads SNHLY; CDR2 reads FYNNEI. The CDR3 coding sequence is TGTGCCAGCAGTCGGACAGGGGATGGCTACACCTTC. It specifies CASSRTGDGYTF.

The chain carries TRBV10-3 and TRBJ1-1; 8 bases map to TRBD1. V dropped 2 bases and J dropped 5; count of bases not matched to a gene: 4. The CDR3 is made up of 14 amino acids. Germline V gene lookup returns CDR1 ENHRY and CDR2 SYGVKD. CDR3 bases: TGTGCCATCAGTGAGGGGACAGGCGGTACTGAAGCTTTCTTT. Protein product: CAISEGTGGTEAFF.